The clone carrying this T cell receptor (beta chain) occurred once. There are 12 residues in the CDR3. Germline loops: CDR1 SGHRS, CDR2 YFSETQ. Trimming pared 7 bases from V and 2 bases from J, leaving 9 bases between. The data stem from a study of blood T cell repertoires in COVID-19. About the study: The United States, Italy and Spain provided the acute and convalescent COVID-19 samples.

Cohort placement rested on clinical history that participants reported themselves. For recovered donors of Cohort 3, there were two negative PCRs, clearance, or symptom resolution. Original methodology: Reference gene primer amplification gave estimated nucleated cell counts. Using immunoSEQ multiplex PCR, the repertoire was profiled, and TCRdb retains in-frame clones only, with some absent. V and J calls plus clone size are reproduced from that table; the DNA served to infer D and trimming. The profile shows around 290,000 clones, around nine tenths of them singletons. The J gene is TRBJ1-1, the V gene TRBV5-1; tentative D call: TRBD1 (5 bases). The sequencing sample was made of PBMCs or T cells enriched from blood (not recorded which). This sequence was found in a young woman who had recovered from COVID-19. The CDR3 sequence is CASRQGNTEAFF. The CDR3 DNA sequence: TGCGCCAGCCGCCAGGGCAACACTGAAGCTTTCTTT.